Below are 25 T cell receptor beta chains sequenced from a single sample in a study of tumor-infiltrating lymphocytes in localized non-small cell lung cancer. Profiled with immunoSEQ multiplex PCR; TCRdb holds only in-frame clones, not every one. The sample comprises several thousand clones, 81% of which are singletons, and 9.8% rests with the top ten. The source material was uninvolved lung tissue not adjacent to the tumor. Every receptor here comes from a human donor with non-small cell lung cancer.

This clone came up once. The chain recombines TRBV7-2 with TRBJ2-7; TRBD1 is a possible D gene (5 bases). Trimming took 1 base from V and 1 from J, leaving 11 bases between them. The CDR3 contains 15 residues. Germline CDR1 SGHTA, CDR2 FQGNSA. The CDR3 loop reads CASSLVQGVSYEQYF. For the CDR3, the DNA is TGTGCCAGCAGCTTAGTACAAGGGGTTTCCTACGAGCAGTACTTC.

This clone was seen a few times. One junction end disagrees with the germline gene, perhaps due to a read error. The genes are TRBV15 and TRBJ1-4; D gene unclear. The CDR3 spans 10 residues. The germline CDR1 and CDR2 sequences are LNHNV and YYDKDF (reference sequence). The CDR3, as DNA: TGTGCCACCAGCAGAGAAAGACTGTTTTTT. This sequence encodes CATSRERLFF.

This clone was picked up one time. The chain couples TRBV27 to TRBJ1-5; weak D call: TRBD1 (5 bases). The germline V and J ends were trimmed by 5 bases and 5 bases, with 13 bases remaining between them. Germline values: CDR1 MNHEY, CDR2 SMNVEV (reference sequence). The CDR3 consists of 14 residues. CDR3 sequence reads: CASSPRGGDQPQHF. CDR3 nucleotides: TGTGCCAGCAGTCCTCGCGGGGGGGATCAGCCCCAGCATTTT.

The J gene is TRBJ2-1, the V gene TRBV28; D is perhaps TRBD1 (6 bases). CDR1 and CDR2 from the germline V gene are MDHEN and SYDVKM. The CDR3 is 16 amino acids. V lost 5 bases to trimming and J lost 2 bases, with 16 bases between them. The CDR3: CASSIGQTLAYNEQFF. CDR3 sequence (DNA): TGTGCCAGCAGTATAGGACAGACCCTAGCCTACAATGAGCAGTTCTTC.

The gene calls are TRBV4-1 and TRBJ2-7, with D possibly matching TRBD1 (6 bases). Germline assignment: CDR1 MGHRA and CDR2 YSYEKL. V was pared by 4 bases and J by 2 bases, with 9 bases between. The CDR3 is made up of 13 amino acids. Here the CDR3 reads CASSLRDTYEQYF. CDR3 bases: TGCGCCAGCAGCCTGAGGGACACCTACGAGCAGTACTTC.

This chain's CDR3 is CASSAQTGNTEAFF. The CDR3 DNA is TGTGCCAGCAGTGCCCAGACAGGGAACACTGAAGCTTTCTTT. The chain links TRBV6-1 to TRBJ1-1, with D possibly matching TRBD1 (6 bases). CDR1 and CDR2 from the germline V gene are MNHNS and SASEGT. V was shortened by 4 bases and J by 1 base, with 10 bases between the two germline ends. CDR3 length equals 14 residues.

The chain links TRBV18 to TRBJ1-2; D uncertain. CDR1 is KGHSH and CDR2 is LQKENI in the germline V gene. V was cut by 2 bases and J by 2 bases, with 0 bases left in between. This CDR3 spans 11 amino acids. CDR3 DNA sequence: TGTGCCAGCTCACCAAACTATGGCTACACCTTC. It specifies CASSPNYGYTF. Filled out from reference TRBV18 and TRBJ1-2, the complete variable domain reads NAGVMQNPRHLVRRRGQEARLRCSPMKGHSHVYWYRQLPEEGLKFMVYLQKENIIDESGMPKERFSAEFPKEGPSILRIQQVVRGDSAAYFCASSPNYGYTFGSGTRLTVV.

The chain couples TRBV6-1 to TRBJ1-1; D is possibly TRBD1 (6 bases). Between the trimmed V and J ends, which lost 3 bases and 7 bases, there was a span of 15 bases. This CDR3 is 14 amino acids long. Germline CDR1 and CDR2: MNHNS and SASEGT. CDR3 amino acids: CASSESRGSSEAFF. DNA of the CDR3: TGTGCCAGCAGTGAGAGCAGGGGTTCCAGTGAAGCTTTCTTT.

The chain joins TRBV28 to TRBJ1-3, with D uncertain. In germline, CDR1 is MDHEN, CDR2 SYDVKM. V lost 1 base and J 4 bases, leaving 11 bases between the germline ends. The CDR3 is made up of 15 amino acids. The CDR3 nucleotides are TGTGCCAGCAGTTTATTAGCAACGCACGGAAACACCATATATTTT. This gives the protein CASSLLATHGNTIYF.

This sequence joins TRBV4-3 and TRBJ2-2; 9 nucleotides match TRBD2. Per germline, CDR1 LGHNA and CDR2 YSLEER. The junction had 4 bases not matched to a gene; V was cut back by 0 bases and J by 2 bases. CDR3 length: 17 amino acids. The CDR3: CASSQEGGRVNTGELFF. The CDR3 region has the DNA TGCGCCAGCAGCCAAGAGGGCGGGAGGGTAAACACCGGGGAGCTGTTTTTT.

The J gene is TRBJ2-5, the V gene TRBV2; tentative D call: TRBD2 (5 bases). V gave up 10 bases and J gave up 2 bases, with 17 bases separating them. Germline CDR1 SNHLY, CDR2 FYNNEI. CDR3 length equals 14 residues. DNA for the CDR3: TGTGCCACCCGACCGGGGTCGAATCAAGAGACCCAGTACTTC. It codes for CATRPGSNQETQYF.

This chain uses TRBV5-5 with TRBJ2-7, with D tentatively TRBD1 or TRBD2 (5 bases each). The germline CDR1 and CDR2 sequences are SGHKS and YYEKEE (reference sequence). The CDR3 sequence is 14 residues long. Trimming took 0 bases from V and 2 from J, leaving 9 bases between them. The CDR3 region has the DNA TGTGCCAGCAGCTTGGCCCGGGGCACCTACGAGCAGTACTTC. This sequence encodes CASSLARGTYEQYF.

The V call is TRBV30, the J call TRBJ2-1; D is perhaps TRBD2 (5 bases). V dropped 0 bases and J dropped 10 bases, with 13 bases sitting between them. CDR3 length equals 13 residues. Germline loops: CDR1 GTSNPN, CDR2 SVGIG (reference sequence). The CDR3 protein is CAWSVLGMGEQFF. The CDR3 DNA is TGTGCCTGGAGTGTACTAGGGATGGGGGAGCAGTTCTTC.

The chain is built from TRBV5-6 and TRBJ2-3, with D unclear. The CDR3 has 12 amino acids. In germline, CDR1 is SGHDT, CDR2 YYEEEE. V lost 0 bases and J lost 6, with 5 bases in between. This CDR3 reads CASSLGKDTQYF. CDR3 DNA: TGTGCCAGCAGCTTGGGGAAGGATACGCAGTATTTT.

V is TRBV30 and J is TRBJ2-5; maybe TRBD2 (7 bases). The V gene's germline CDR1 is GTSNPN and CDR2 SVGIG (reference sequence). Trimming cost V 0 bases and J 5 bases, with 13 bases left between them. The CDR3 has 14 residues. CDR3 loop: CAWSVRGARETQYF. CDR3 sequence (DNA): TGTGCCTGGAGTGTACGGGGGGCCCGGGAGACCCAGTACTTC.

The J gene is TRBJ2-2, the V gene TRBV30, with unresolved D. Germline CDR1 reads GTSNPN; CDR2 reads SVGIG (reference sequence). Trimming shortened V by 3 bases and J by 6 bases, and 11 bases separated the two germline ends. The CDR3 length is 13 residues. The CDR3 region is CAWSPDISGELFF. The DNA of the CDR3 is TGTGCCTGGAGCCCTGACATCTCCGGGGAGCTGTTTTTT.

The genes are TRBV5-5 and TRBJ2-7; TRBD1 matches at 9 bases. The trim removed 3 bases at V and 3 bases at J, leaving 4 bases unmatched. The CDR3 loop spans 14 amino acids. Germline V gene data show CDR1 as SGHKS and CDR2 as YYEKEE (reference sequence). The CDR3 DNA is TGTGCCAGCAGCTCCGGGACAGGGTTCTACGAGCAGTACTTC. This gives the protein CASSSGTGFYEQYF.

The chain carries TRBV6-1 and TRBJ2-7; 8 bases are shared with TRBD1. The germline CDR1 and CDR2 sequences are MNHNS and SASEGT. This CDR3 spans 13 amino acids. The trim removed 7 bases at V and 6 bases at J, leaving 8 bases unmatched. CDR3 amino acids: CASTGTGLSEQYF. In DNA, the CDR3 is TGTGCCAGCACCGGGACAGGATTGTCCGAGCAGTACTTC.

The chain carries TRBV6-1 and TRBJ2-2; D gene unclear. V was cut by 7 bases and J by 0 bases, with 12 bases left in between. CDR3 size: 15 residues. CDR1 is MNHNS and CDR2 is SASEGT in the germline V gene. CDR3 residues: CASTSFRTNTGELFF. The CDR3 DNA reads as TGTGCCAGCACCTCGTTCAGGACGAACACCGGGGAGCTGTTTTTT.

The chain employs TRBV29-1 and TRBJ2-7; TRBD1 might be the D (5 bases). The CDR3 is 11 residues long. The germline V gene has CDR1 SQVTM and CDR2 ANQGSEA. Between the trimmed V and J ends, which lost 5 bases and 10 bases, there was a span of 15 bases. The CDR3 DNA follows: TGCAGCGTTTCTACACAGGCCCTCCAGTACTTC. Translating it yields CSVSTQALQYF.

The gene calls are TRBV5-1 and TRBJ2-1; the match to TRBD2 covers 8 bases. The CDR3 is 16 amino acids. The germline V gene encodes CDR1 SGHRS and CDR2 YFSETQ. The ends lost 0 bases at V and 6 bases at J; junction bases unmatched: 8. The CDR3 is CASSLARTSFGNEQFF. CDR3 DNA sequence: TGCGCCAGCAGCTTGGCCCGGACTAGCTTTGGCAATGAGCAGTTCTTC.

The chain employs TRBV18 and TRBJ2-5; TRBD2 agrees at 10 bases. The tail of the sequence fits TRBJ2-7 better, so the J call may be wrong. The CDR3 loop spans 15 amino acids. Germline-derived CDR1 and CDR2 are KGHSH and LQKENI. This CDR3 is CASSPEVAGGYEQYF. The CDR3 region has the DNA TGTGCCAGCTCACCAGAGGTAGCGGGAGGATACGAGCAGTACTTC.

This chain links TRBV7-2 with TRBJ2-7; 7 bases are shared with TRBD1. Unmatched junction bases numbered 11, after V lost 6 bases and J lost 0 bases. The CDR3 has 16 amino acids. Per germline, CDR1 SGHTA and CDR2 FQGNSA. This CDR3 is CASRPTSGTASYEQYF. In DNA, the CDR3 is TGTGCCAGCAGACCCACCTCGGGGACAGCCTCCTACGAGCAGTACTTC. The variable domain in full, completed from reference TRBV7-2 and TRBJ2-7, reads GAGVSQSPSNKVTEKGKDVELRCDPISGHTALYWYRQSLGQGLEFLIYFQGNSAPDKSGLPSDRFSAERTGGSVSTLTIQRTQQEDSAVYLCASRPTSGTASYEQYFGPGTRLTVT.

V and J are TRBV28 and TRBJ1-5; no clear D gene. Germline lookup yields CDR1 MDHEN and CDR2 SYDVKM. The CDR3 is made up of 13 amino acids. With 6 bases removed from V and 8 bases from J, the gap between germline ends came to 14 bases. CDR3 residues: CASSLSRREPQHF. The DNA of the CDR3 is TGTGCCAGCAGCCTCTCACGGCGGGAGCCCCAGCATTTT.

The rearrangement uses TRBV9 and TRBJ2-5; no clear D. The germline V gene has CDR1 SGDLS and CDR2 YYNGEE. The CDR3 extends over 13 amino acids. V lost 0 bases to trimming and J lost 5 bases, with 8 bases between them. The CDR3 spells CASSVEDWETQYF. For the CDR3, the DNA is TGTGCCAGCAGCGTAGAAGATTGGGAGACCCAGTACTTC.